The 29 T cell receptor beta chains reported below all come from one sample, sequenced in a study of T-cell reconstitution after alpha-beta-depleted transplantation in children. Preparation of the TCRbeta library involved a method that used unique molecular identifiers. TCRdb analysed the PCR reads with MiXCR anew, one entry per CDR3 protein. The data show hundreds of thousands of distinct CDR3 sequences, 10% to 15% seen once. Sequencing used PBMCs, mostly from graft donor cells, obtained 360 days after TCRalphabeta/CD19-depleted stem cell transplant. The receptor source for this set is a male patient between 5 and 17 years old who had a stem cell transplant for acute myeloid leukemia, so the T cells may come from the graft donor.

This clonotype was seen a handful of times. The chain has TRBV5-1 and TRBJ2-1, with TRBD1 matching over 9 bases. V was pared by 3 bases and J by 1 base, with 8 bases of the junction left unmatched. CDR3 length: 17 amino acids. CDR1 SGHRS and CDR2 YFSETQ come from the germline V gene. This CDR3 reads CASSSGTGRISYNEQFF. The CDR3 bases are TGCGCCAGCAGCTCGGGGACAGGGCGAATTTCCTACAATGAGCAGTTCTTC.

V gene TRBV7-2 combines with J gene TRBJ1-1; D is possibly TRBD1 (6 bases). The V end was cut by 3 bases, the J end by 9 bases, with 11 bases between. Germline assignment: CDR1 SGHTA and CDR2 FQGNSA. The CDR3 spans 12 residues. The CDR3 spells CASSLLGTKAFF. CDR3 coding DNA: TGTGCCAGCAGCTTGCTTGGGACAAAAGCTTTCTTT.

Ten or more counts support this clonotype. The CDR3 region has the DNA TGCAGTGCTTCCAACGGGGGCACCTACGAGCAGTACTTC. Translated: CSASNGGTYEQYF. The chain joins TRBV20-1 to TRBJ2-7, with D possibly being TRBD1 or TRBD2 (6 bases each). The CDR3 covers 13 residues. The V gene lost 5 bases and the J gene lost 2 bases, with 13 bases spanning the gap. The germline CDR1 and CDR2 sequences are DFQATT and SNEGSKA (reference sequence).

This clonotype has a handful of counts. This chain uses TRBV3-1 with TRBJ2-7, with 9 bases identical to TRBD2. Per the germline V gene, CDR1 is LGHDT and CDR2 is YNNKEL (reference sequence). V lost 3 bases to trimming and J lost 2 bases; unmatched junction nucleotides: 5. CDR3 length: 15 residues. The CDR3: CASSHPGLAPYEQYF. The CDR3 coding sequence is TGTGCCAGCAGCCACCCGGGACTAGCCCCCTACGAGCAGTACTTC.

Many counts were recorded for this clonotype. This chain joins TRBV9 and TRBJ2-7, with D possibly being TRBD1 or TRBD2 (6 bases each). This CDR3 comprises 15 residues. Germline V gene sequence: CDR1 SGDLS, CDR2 YYNGEE. V was clipped by 0 bases and J by 2 bases, with 12 bases between them. The CDR3: CASSVGGAPTYEQYF. The CDR3 nucleotides read TGTGCCAGCAGCGTAGGGGGGGCCCCTACCTACGAGCAGTACTTC.

This clonotype has only a few counts. The V and J genes are TRBV6-6 and TRBJ1-2, with 7 bases that match TRBD1. Germline V gene data show CDR1 as MNHNY and CDR2 as SVGAGI (reference sequence). This CDR3 comprises 13 residues. The V segment lost 5 bases and the J segment 5 bases; nucleotides outside the gene matches: 5. In DNA form, the CDR3 reads TGTGCCAGCAGTCTGGGACAGTCATATGGCTACACCTTC. Its protein product is CASSLGQSYGYTF.

The chain joins TRBV18 to TRBJ2-1, with 7 bases identical to TRBD2. This CDR3 comprises 13 residues. Germline CDR1 is KGHSH and CDR2 is LQKENI. After removal of 5 bases from V and 8 bases from J, the junction contained 6 bases not matched to a gene. The CDR3 coding sequence is TGTGCCAGCTCATACCTGGCGGGAGATGAGCAGTTCTTC. This gives the protein CASSYLAGDEQFF.

Many counts were recorded for this clonotype. The chain joins TRBV25-1 to TRBJ1-2; D unresolved. In germline, CDR1 is MGHDK, CDR2 SYGVNS. The CDR3 is 12 residues long. V was trimmed by 2 bases and J by 3 bases, leaving 4 bases between them. This CDR3 reads CASSEGDYGYTF. For the CDR3, the DNA is TGTGCCAGCAGTGAAGGGGACTATGGCTACACCTTC.

The CDR3: CSARVGLAGGPNGELFF. DNA of the CDR3: TGCAGTGCTAGAGTAGGACTAGCGGGAGGGCCGAACGGGGAGCTGTTTTTT. The chain is built from TRBV20-1 and TRBJ2-2; 15 bases line up with TRBD2. Germline values: CDR1 DFQATT, CDR2 SNEGSKA (reference sequence). CDR3 size: 17 residues. J was trimmed by 7 bases and V by 1 base; bases with no gene match: 7.

This clonotype has a handful of counts. The J gene is TRBJ2-4, the V gene TRBV4-3; 8 positions match TRBD1. In germline, CDR1 is LGHNA, CDR2 YSLEER. The V segment lost 4 bases and the J segment 8 bases; nucleotides outside the gene matches: 4. The CDR3 consists of 13 residues. The CDR3: CASSPGQGDIQYF. Here the CDR3 DNA reads TGCGCCAGCAGCCCCGGACAGGGAGACATTCAGTACTTC.

This clonotype was detected ten times or more. The V gene is TRBV20-1, the J gene TRBJ1-5; D is ambiguous. CDR1 is DFQATT, CDR2 SNEGSKA, per germline (reference sequence). V was trimmed by 7 bases and J by 0 bases, leaving 10 bases between them. The CDR3 runs 13 residues. CDR3 sequence (DNA): TGCAGTGGTTTAAGGGATAGCAATCAGCCCCAGCATTTT. It translates to CSGLRDSNQPQHF.

This clonotype appeared many times. The gene calls are TRBV2 and TRBJ2-7; 10 bases are a match to TRBD2. Per germline, CDR1 SNHLY and CDR2 FYNNEI. V trimming: 4 bases; J trimming: 1 base; junction bases outside the gene matches: 4. The CDR3 sequence is 15 residues long. In nucleotides, the CDR3 is TGTGCCAGCAGTGTTCCGGGACTAGCGTCCTACGAGCAGTACTTC. It translates to CASSVPGLASYEQYF.

The CDR3 loop is CSALTGSSYNSPLHF. CDR3 in DNA: TGCAGTGCTCTGACAGGGAGCTCCTATAATTCACCCCTCCACTTT. The chain recombines TRBV20-1 with TRBJ1-6; 7 bases fit TRBD1. Germline V gene data show CDR1 as DFQATT and CDR2 as SNEGSKA (reference sequence). Trimming took 5 bases from V and 0 from J; bases not matched to a gene: 4. The CDR3 loop spans 15 amino acids.

A few counts support this clonotype. V is TRBV20-1 and J is TRBJ2-7; a possible D gene is TRBD2 (5 bases). Per germline, CDR1 DFQATT and CDR2 SNEGSKA (reference sequence). Trimming took 3 bases from V and 0 from J, leaving 15 bases between them. The length of the CDR3 is 15 residues. The CDR3 loop is CSASGLAGLSYEQYF. The CDR3 bases are TGCAGTGCTAGCGGTCTGGCCGGACTCTCCTACGAGCAGTACTTC.

This clonotype was seen only a few times. The chain joins TRBV20-1 to TRBJ2-2; 10 bases match TRBD2. V lost 5 bases to trimming and J lost 5 bases; unmatched junction nucleotides: 5. Germline V gene sequence: CDR1 DFQATT, CDR2 SNEGSKA (reference sequence). The CDR3 contains 14 residues. The CDR3 nucleotides read TGCAGTGCTTGGACTAGCGGAGTAACCGGGGAGCTGTTTTTT. Its translation is CSAWTSGVTGELFF.

The table lists this clonotype with many counts. This chain uses TRBV12-3 or TRBV12-4 with TRBJ2-7; maybe TRBD2 (6 bases). CDR3 length: 13 amino acids. With 10 bases removed from V and 1 base from J, the gap between germline ends came to 14 bases. The CDR3 nucleotides are TGTGCCACTACTGGAGGGCCGTCCTACGAGCAGTACTTC. Translated, it gives CATTGGPSYEQYF.

This clonotype was seen only a few times. The chain uses TRBV5-1 and TRBJ2-2; D might be TRBD2 (5 bases). The CDR3 is made up of 14 amino acids. V was trimmed by 1 base and J by 3 bases, leaving 7 bases between them. The V gene's germline CDR1 is SGHRS and CDR2 YFSETQ. In nucleotides, the CDR3 is TGCGCCAGCAGCTTGTACGGGGACACCGGGGAGCTGTTTTTT. This gives the protein CASSLYGDTGELFF.

This clonotype was picked up a small number of times. J is TRBJ2-3 and V is TRBV28; possible D gene TRBD2, 5 bases. V lost 4 bases and J 2 bases, leaving 16 bases between the germline ends. CDR1 and CDR2 (germline): MDHEN, SYDVKM. This CDR3 is 16 amino acids long. The CDR3: CASSSYDLGNTDTQYF. CDR3 DNA: TGTGCCAGCAGTTCCTATGACCTCGGGAACACAGATACGCAGTATTTT.

The chain combines TRBV18 with TRBJ2-1, with no clear D. The CDR3 spans 14 residues. With 6 bases removed from V and 9 bases from J, the gap between germline ends came to 18 bases. Per germline, CDR1 KGHSH and CDR2 LQKENI. DNA for the CDR3: TGTGCCAGCTCTCACCAAAGGAATACGGGTGAGCAGTTCTTC. Protein: CASSHQRNTGEQFF.

This clonotype was detected many times. J is TRBJ2-5 and V is TRBV9; 7 bases fit TRBD2. CDR3 size: 18 residues. The V gene's germline CDR1 is SGDLS and CDR2 YYNGEE. With 2 bases clipped from V and 5 bases from J, the junction kept 18 bases outside the gene matches. The CDR3, as DNA: TGTGCCAGCAGCGTTCGACCACTAGCGACCCAATGGACGGAGACCCAGTACTTC. Amino acid sequence: CASSVRPLATQWTETQYF.

The chain combines TRBV5-1 with TRBJ2-3; D remains ambiguous. V was trimmed by 0 bases and J by 6 bases, leaving 11 bases between them. The CDR3 consists of 14 residues. The germline V gene encodes CDR1 SGHRS and CDR2 YFSETQ. The CDR3 nucleotides read TGCGCCAGCAGCTTGGAGTACGGAGAGGATACGCAGTATTTT. It specifies CASSLEYGEDTQYF.

This clonotype was seen at least ten times. The J gene is TRBJ1-5, the V gene TRBV7-9; 10 bases match TRBD1. The CDR3 is 15 amino acids. The germline V gene has CDR1 SEHNR and CDR2 FQNEAQ (reference sequence). Trimming removed 9 bases from V and 2 bases from J; junction bases left unmatched: 7. CDR3 in amino acids: CASSWGTGGNQPQHF. The CDR3 DNA reads TGTGCCAGTTCTTGGGGGACAGGGGGCAATCAGCCCCAGCATTTT.

This clonotype was seen a handful of times. CDR3 amino acids: CSVGPRRNNEQFF. The CDR3 coding sequence is TGCAGCGTTGGGCCCCGGAGGAACAATGAGCAGTTCTTC. V gene TRBV29-1 combines with J gene TRBJ2-1; possibly TRBD2 for D (5 bases). The CDR3 has 13 residues. Trimming pared 4 bases from V and 5 bases from J, leaving 12 bases between. Germline-derived CDR1 and CDR2 are SQVTM and ANQGSEA.

This CDR3 is CASSRSGTYQETQYF. For the CDR3, the DNA is TGTGCCAGCAGCCGAAGCGGGACTTACCAAGAGACCCAGTACTTC. The rearrangement links TRBV12-3 or TRBV12-4 to TRBJ2-5; 7 bases fit TRBD2. This CDR3 spans 15 amino acids. V lost 6 bases and J lost 0; bases outside the gene matches: 7.

The rearrangement links TRBV5-5 to TRBJ2-2, with 7 bases lining up with TRBD1. The length of the CDR3 is 14 residues. From germline, CDR1 is SGHKS and CDR2 YYEKEE (reference sequence). V lost 4 bases, J lost 6 bases, and 6 bases stayed unmatched. CDR3 nucleotide sequence: TGTGCCAGCAGCCCTACAGGGGATCCCGGGGAGCTGTTTTTT. Translating gives CASSPTGDPGELFF.

The chain uses TRBV5-6 and TRBJ2-5; a weak D match, TRBD1 (7 bases). The CDR3 runs 13 residues. The germline gives CDR1 SGHDT, CDR2 YYEEEE. The V and J ends lost 4 bases and 7 bases respectively, with 14 bases between them. CDR3 bases: TGTGCCAGCAGCCTCAGACAGGGAGGGACCCAGTACTTC. Amino acids: CASSLRQGGTQYF. Filled out from reference TRBV5-6 and TRBJ2-5, the complete variable domain reads DAGVTQSPTHLIKTRGQQVTLRCSPKSGHDTVSWYQQALGQGPQFIFQYYEEEERQRGNFPDRFSGHQFPNYSSELNVNALLLGDSALYLCASSLRQGGTQYFGPGTRLLVL.

This clonotype was counted at least ten times. The rearrangement links TRBV7-2 to TRBJ2-3; D not certain. Trimming cost V 1 base and J 2 bases, with 10 bases left between them. The CDR3 totals 15 residues. Germline V gene data show CDR1 as SGHTA and CDR2 as FQGNSA. CDR3 sequence reads: CASSLGALDTDTQYF. The CDR3 nucleotides are TGTGCCAGCAGCTTAGGGGCCTTAGACACAGATACGCAGTATTTT.

This clonotype came up a few times. This chain links TRBV18 with TRBJ2-5; 10 bases fit TRBD2. CDR3 length equals 16 residues. Trimming took 5 bases from V and 2 from J; bases not matched to a gene: 8. The V gene's germline CDR1 is KGHSH and CDR2 LQKENI. DNA of the CDR3: TGTGCCAGCTCAGCCACTAGCGGGGATATTCAAGAGACCCAGTACTTC. Translated, it gives CASSATSGDIQETQYF.

This clonotype was seen more than once but under ten times. The rearrangement links TRBV20-1 to TRBJ2-4; D is possibly TRBD2 (6 bases). Germline CDR1 and CDR2: DFQATT and SNEGSKA (reference sequence). The length of the CDR3 is 13 residues. Trimming pared 4 bases from V and 0 bases from J, leaving 7 bases between. CDR3 sequence (DNA): TGCAGTGCTAAGGGACTAGCCAAAAACATTCAGTACTTC. It is translated as CSAKGLAKNIQYF.